What follows are 2 T cell receptor beta chains derived from one specimen sequenced in a study of T cell responses to AZD1222 COVID-19 vaccine (dated by TCRdb to the early 2020s). What the time point label conveys for this sample: about 28 days (+/-7) after the second vaccine dose. Libraries were constructed by the immunoSEQ multiplex PCR assay. TCRdb re-hosts the immuneACCESS table, in-frame sequences only. Its copies lack some clones; in the studies checked, an unresolved V gene accounts for under half of them, and the cause for the rest is not known. In this sample the table shows some 150,000 clones, 90% of which occur a single time. Clones ranked in the top ten supply about 3.3% of the sample. The sequenced sample was peripheral blood, obtained 28 days after the second AZD1222 dose. The receptors were gathered from an adult who received the AZD1222 COVID-19 vaccine.

The gene calls are TRBV11-2 and TRBJ1-3, with TRBD1 matching 11 bases. CDR3 size: 17 residues. Looked up from germline, CDR1 is SGHAT and CDR2 is FQNNGV. Losses at the gene ends were 5 bases for V and 0 bases for J; bases not matched to a gene: 6. In DNA, the CDR3 is TGTGCCAGCAGCCCAGGACAGGGGGCGAGCTCTGGAAACACCATATATTTT. Its translation: CASSPGQGASSGNTIYF.

The CDR3 DNA reads as TGTGCCAGCAGTTACTCTACCGGTCTAAGCCCCACTGAAGCTTTCTTT. Translating it yields CASSYSTGLSPTEAFF. The chain links TRBV6-5 to TRBJ1-1; D unresolved. Trimming removed 0 bases from V and 4 bases from J, with 15 bases in between. The CDR3 extends over 16 amino acids. CDR1 is MNHEY and CDR2 is SVGAGI in the germline V gene.